This T cell receptor beta chain comes out of a study of T cell repertoires in cytomegalovirus infection. This clonotype was seen only a few times. Its specificity is not known. TCRdb fed the reads into MiXCR, producing one record per CDR3 protein. The table shows under 200,000 distinct CDR3 sequences, with about a fifth occurring only once. CDR3 length: 18 amino acids. Trimming took 2 bases from V and 2 from J; bases not matched to a gene: 9. Germline V gene data show CDR1 as MNHEY and CDR2 as SVGAGI. The receptor was derived from a human donor in good health (CMV status not recorded). Some clones in this sample may be carry-over from other donors' samples. Specimen: CD8+ T cells from cultured PBMCs, collected from culture after CMV antigen stimulation. The chain uses TRBV6-5 and TRBJ2-1, with 10 bases identical to TRBD2. The CDR3 coding sequence is TGTGCCAGCAGTTACGGTCTAGCGGGGGAGAGGACCTACAATGAGCAGTTCTTC. Translation gives CASSYGLAGERTYNEQFF.